This T cell receptor (beta chain) was recorded in a study of OX40 agonist ivuxolimab in advanced cancers. About the research overall: The patients got ivuxolimab, which is an agonistic anti-OX40 (CD134) antibody. Three patients responded partially, comprising one with hepatocellular carcinoma and two with cutaneous melanoma. Participants averaged 60 years of age (range roughly 23 to 85) and were around 80% male.

Study results and caveats: Nonresponders included some who also had low normalized T-cell clonal expansion.

This clone was seen more than once but under ten times. Its matching antigen is unknown. The method was immunoSEQ multiplex PCR; TCRdb's version includes in-frame clones alone and lacks a portion of them. The data contain roughly 50,000 clones, roughly 91% of them singletons. Germline CDR1 reads SGHTA; CDR2 reads FQGNSA. The CDR3 is 13 amino acids. V was shortened by 3 bases and J by 2 bases, with 2 bases between the two germline ends. Here the sequenced sample was CD4+ or CD8+ T cells sorted from blood, taken in a trial of the OX40 agonist ivuxolimab. The chain employs TRBV7-2 and TRBJ2-6; D uncertain. The receptor was isolated from an adult with an advanced solid tumor such as melanoma, head and neck, liver or kidney cancer. The CDR3 DNA follows: TGTGCCAGCAGCTTTACTGGGGCCAACGTCCTGACTTTC. Translating it yields CASSFTGANVLTF. Drawing the rest from reference TRBV7-2 and TRBJ2-6, the complete variable domain is GAGVSQSPSNKVTEKGKDVELRCDPISGHTALYWYRQSLGQGLEFLIYFQGNSAPDKSGLPSDRFSAERTGGSVSTLTIQRTQQEDSAVYLCASSFTGANVLTFGAGSRLTVL.